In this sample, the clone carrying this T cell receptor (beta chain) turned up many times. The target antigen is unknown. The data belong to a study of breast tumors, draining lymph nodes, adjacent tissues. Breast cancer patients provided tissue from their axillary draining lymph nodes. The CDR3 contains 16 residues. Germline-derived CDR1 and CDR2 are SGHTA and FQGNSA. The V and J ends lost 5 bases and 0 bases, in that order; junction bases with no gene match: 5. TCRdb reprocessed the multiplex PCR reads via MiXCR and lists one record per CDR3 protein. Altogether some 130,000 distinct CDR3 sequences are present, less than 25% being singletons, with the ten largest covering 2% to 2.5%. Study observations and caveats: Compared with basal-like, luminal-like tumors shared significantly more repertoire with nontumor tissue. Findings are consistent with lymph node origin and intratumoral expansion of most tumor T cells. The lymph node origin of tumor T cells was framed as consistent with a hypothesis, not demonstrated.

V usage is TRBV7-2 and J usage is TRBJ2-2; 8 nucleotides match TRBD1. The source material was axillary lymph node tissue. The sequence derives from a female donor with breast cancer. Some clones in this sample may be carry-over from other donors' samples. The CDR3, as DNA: TGTGCCAGCAGCCTTACAGGGGGGACGAACACCGGGGAGCTGTTTTTT. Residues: CASSLTGGTNTGELFF. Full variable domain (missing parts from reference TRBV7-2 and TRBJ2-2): GAGVSQSPSNKVTEKGKDVELRCDPISGHTALYWYRQSLGQGLEFLIYFQGNSAPDKSGLPSDRFSAERTGGSVSTLTIQRTQQEDSAVYLCASSLTGGTNTGELFFGEGSRLTVL.